Below, 29 T cell receptor beta chains from the same sample are listed, as sequenced in a study of blood T cell repertoires in COVID-19. Sequenced by immunoSEQ multiplex PCR; TCRdb stores in-frame clones only, minus some. This table has about 45,000 clones, about nine tenths appearing once. Sequenced input: peripheral blood. The receptors shown here come from a human donor in a cohort sampled during active COVID-19.

The rearrangement uses TRBV18 and TRBJ1-2; a possible D gene is TRBD1 (6 bases). The CDR3 runs 15 residues. CDR1 and CDR2 (germline): KGHSH, LQKENI. V lost 3 bases and J lost 1, with 12 bases in between. CDR3 bases: TGTGCCAGCTCACCGGGGGCAGATCTTAACTATGGCTACACCTTC. Protein: CASSPGADLNYGYTF.

The chain is built from TRBV5-1 and TRBJ2-6; D remains unclear. CDR3 size: 19 residues. The germline gives CDR1 SGHRS, CDR2 YFSETQ. Trimming took off 1 base at V and 0 bases at J, with 17 bases between the two ends. CDR3 protein: CASSLTRVNPLSGANVLTF. The CDR3 nucleotides are TGCGCCAGCAGCTTGACCCGAGTGAACCCCCTCTCTGGGGCCAACGTCCTGACTTTC.

A note on this clone: This same CDR3 is encoded by further DNA sequences in the sample. The rearrangement joins TRBV18 to TRBJ1-2; the match to TRBD1 covers 11 bases. The length of the CDR3 is 15 residues. Looked up from germline, CDR1 is KGHSH and CDR2 is LQKENI. V lost 2 bases to trimming and J lost 2 bases; unmatched junction nucleotides: 1. The DNA for the CDR3 is TGTGCCAGCTCACCAAGGACAGGGGGCAACTATGGCTACACCTTC. Translated: CASSPRTGGNYGYTF.

The sample holds a few counts of this clone. The rearrangement uses TRBV7-2 and TRBJ2-7; no firm D call. The V end was cut by 5 bases, the J end by 5 bases, with 10 bases between. Germline V gene lookup returns CDR1 SGHTA and CDR2 FQGNSA. The CDR3 is 12 amino acids. The DNA for the CDR3 is TGTGCCAGCAGCCCTAGGCGCGACGAGCAGTACTTC. Translating it yields CASSPRRDEQYF. Combining the CDR3 with reference TRBV7-2 and TRBJ2-7 gives the whole variable domain GAGVSQSPSNKVTEKGKDVELRCDPISGHTALYWYRQSLGQGLEFLIYFQGNSAPDKSGLPSDRFSAERTGGSVSTLTIQRTQQEDSAVYLCASSPRRDEQYFGPGTRLTVT.

The V call is TRBV6-5, the J call TRBJ2-1; D gene unclear. The ends were cut back, 5 bases at V and 4 bases at J, with 3 bases in the middle. Germline V gene lookup returns CDR1 MNHEY and CDR2 SVGAGI. The CDR3 runs to 11 residues. The CDR3 nucleotides read TGTGCCAGCAGTCCATACAATGAGCAGTTCTTC. This translates into CASSPYNEQFF.

The J gene is TRBJ2-1, the V gene TRBV18; TRBD1 matches at 9 bases. Germline V gives CDR1 KGHSH, CDR2 LQKENI. The CDR3 loop spans 14 amino acids. J lost 6 bases, V lost 6 bases, and 6 bases had no gene match. CDR3 nucleotides: TGTGCCAGCTCTCCCGGGACAGGGATCAATGAGCAGTTCTTC. This gives the protein CASSPGTGINEQFF.

This chain connects TRBV5-6 to TRBJ1-1, with D possibly matching TRBD1 (5 bases). The germline V gene has CDR1 SGHDT and CDR2 YYEEEE. The CDR3 runs 15 residues. Deletions cut 4 bases from V and 3 bases from J, with 16 bases between. The CDR3 loop is CASSGPGQFYTEAFF. DNA for the CDR3: TGTGCCAGCAGCGGACCAGGGCAGTTTTACACTGAAGCTTTCTTT. Variable domain in full (rest from reference TRBV5-6 and TRBJ1-1): DAGVTQSPTHLIKTRGQQVTLRCSPKSGHDTVSWYQQALGQGPQFIFQYYEEEERQRGNFPDRFSGHQFPNYSSELNVNALLLGDSALYLCASSGPGQFYTEAFFGQGTRLTVV.

The chain employs TRBV7-8 and TRBJ2-1; no reliable D call. Germline CDR1 is SGHVS and CDR2 is FQNEAQ. V lost 5 bases and J 5 bases, leaving 10 bases between the germline ends. CDR3 size: 13 residues. CDR3 DNA: TGTGCCAGCAGCGTCCGCCGGGACAATGAGCAGTTCTTC. Protein product: CASSVRRDNEQFF.

The chain links TRBV19 to TRBJ2-2, with TRBD1 as a possible D gene (5 bases). The CDR3 has 15 residues. V lost 7 bases and J 1 base, leaving 13 bases between the germline ends. In germline, CDR1 is LNHDA, CDR2 SQIVND (reference sequence). CDR3 region: CASTPDILNTGELFF. For the CDR3, the DNA is TGTGCCAGTACTCCGGACATCTTGAACACCGGGGAGCTGTTTTTT.

The chain employs TRBV6-2 or TRBV6-3 and TRBJ2-1, with 8 nucleotides matching TRBD1. Per the germline V gene, CDR1 is MNHEY and CDR2 is SVGEGT. This CDR3 has 15 amino acids. Trimming removed 2 bases from V and 5 bases from J; junction bases left unmatched: 5. In DNA, the CDR3 is TGTGCCAGCAGTTACGGACAGGGTAGGGACAATGAGCAGTTCTTC. Its protein is CASSYGQGRDNEQFF.

This clone is medium-sized by share. V usage is TRBV6-1 and J usage is TRBJ1-6, with TRBD1 matching 7 bases. Per germline, CDR1 MNHNS and CDR2 SASEGT. Trimming at V came to 1 base and at J to 7 bases, leaving 10 bases not matched to a gene. The CDR3 totals 17 residues. The DNA of the CDR3 is TGTGCCAGCAGTGAAGAGGACCCGGGACAGTACAATTCACCCCTCCACTTT. Its protein is CASSEEDPGQYNSPLHF.

This sequence joins TRBV5-4 and TRBJ1-6; 7 nucleotides agree with TRBD1. V lost 4 bases to trimming and J lost 5 bases; unmatched junction nucleotides: 6. In germline, CDR1 is SGHNT, CDR2 YYREEE (reference sequence). CDR3 length equals 15 residues. The CDR3 sequence: CASSRGTENNSPLHF. CDR3 sequence (DNA): TGTGCCAGCAGCCGAGGGACAGAAAATAATTCACCCCTCCACTTT.

The genes are TRBV29-1 and TRBJ1-2; TRBD1 matches at 7 bases. This CDR3 has 12 residues. Per the germline V gene, CDR1 is SQVTM and CDR2 is ANQGSEA. Trimming removed 2 bases from V and 7 bases from J; junction bases left unmatched: 4. The CDR3 DNA reads TGCAGCGTTGAATTACAGGGGCCTGGCTACACCTTC. It codes for CSVELQGPGYTF.

The chain employs TRBV10-3 and TRBJ2-5; D is perhaps TRBD1 (6 bases). Germline-derived CDR1 and CDR2 are ENHRY and SYGVKD. The CDR3 sequence is 12 residues long. Trimming took 3 bases from V and 4 from J, leaving 6 bases between them. The CDR3 spells CAISDRGETQYF. The CDR3 bases are TGTGCCATCAGTGACAGGGGAGAGACCCAGTACTTC.

The gene calls are TRBV9 and TRBJ1-2; D gene ambiguous. Trimming cost V 4 bases and J 5 bases, with 12 bases left between them. The CDR3 contains 13 residues. In germline, CDR1 is SGDLS, CDR2 YYNGEE. The CDR3 DNA follows: TGTGCCAGCAGCCCCCGAGTGGAGTATGGCTACACCTTC. Protein: CASSPRVEYGYTF.

This chain links TRBV6-4 with TRBJ1-2, with TRBD1 matching 10 bases. CDR1 is MRHNA, CDR2 SNTAGT, per germline. J lost 7 bases, V lost 7 bases, and 12 bases had no gene match. The CDR3 extends over 15 amino acids. CDR3 DNA: TGTGCCAGCACCCCCGGGACAGGGGAATATGGTGGCTACACCTTC. Translating it yields CASTPGTGEYGGYTF.

The chain uses TRBV5-1 and TRBJ2-7; D may be TRBD2 (6 bases). The CDR3 is 14 amino acids. V was clipped by 5 bases and J by 4 bases, with 16 bases between them. Per the germline V gene, CDR1 is SGHRS and CDR2 is YFSETQ. The DNA of the CDR3 is TGCGCCAGCAGTCCCGGGACTGACCCTTACGAGCAGTACTTC. Its translation is CASSPGTDPYEQYF.

The J gene is TRBJ1-2, the V gene TRBV3-1 (or the pseudogene TRBV3-2); weak D call: TRBD1 (5 bases). V gave up 0 bases and J gave up 6 bases, with 14 bases separating them. The CDR3 runs to 15 residues. Germline assignment: CDR1 LGHDT and CDR2 YNNKEL (reference sequence). The CDR3 spells CASSQDPGGVDGYTF. The CDR3 bases are TGTGCCAGCAGCCAAGATCCCGGAGGGGTCGATGGCTACACCTTC.

This sequence joins TRBV6-6 and TRBJ2-7; 15 bases line up with TRBD2. Germline V gives CDR1 MNHNY, CDR2 SVGAGI (reference sequence). CDR3 size: 19 residues. The V gene end was trimmed by 5 bases and the J gene end by 0 bases; junction bases not matched to a gene: 11. For the CDR3, the DNA is TGTGCCAGCAGTCGCCGGCCAGGGACTAGCGGGGGGATCTCCTACGAGCAGTACTTC. Amino acid sequence: CASSRRPGTSGGISYEQYF.

This chain links TRBV12-3 or TRBV12-4 with TRBJ2-2; D possibly corresponds to TRBD2 (5 bases). V was clipped by 3 bases and J by 7 bases, with 9 bases between them. This CDR3 spans 13 amino acids. The CDR3 coding sequence is TGTGCCAGCAGTTTTTCCCGGGACGGGGAGCTGTTTTTT. This translates into CASSFSRDGELFF.

The chain's CDR3 is CASSLTGYEQYF. DNA for the CDR3: TGTGCCAGCAGTTTAACAGGTTACGAGCAGTACTTC. The chain links TRBV27 to TRBJ2-7, with a possible D match to TRBD1 (5 bases). The ends were cut back, 2 bases at V and 4 bases at J, with 6 bases in the middle. CDR1 is MNHEY, CDR2 SMNVEV, per germline (reference sequence). This CDR3 has 12 amino acids.

This sequence joins TRBV6-1 and TRBJ1-1; D unclear. From germline, CDR1 is MNHNS and CDR2 SASEGT. Trimming stripped 3 bases from V and 7 bases from J, with 6 bases between. CDR3 size: 11 residues. CDR3 bases: TGTGCCAGCAGTGATGTCATTGAAGCTTTCTTT. Protein: CASSDVIEAFF.

This clone was counted only a few times. The V gene is TRBV10-3, the J gene TRBJ1-2, with no clear D. Germline V CDR1 and CDR2: ENHRY, SYGVKD. The CDR3 spans 12 residues. Trimming pared 2 bases from V and 8 bases from J, leaving 9 bases between. The CDR3 loop is CAISEDGGGYTF. For the CDR3, the DNA is TGTGCCATCAGTGAGGACGGAGGCGGCTACACCTTC.

V gene TRBV3-1 (or the pseudogene TRBV3-2) combines with J gene TRBJ2-1; possible D gene TRBD2, 5 bases. V was trimmed by 3 bases and J by 2 bases, leaving 8 bases between them. The CDR3 is made up of 14 amino acids. Germline V gene sequence: CDR1 LGHDT, CDR2 YNNKEL (reference sequence). DNA for the CDR3: TGTGCCAGCAGCCAGGAGACTACCTACAATGAGCAGTTCTTC. This gives the protein CASSQETTYNEQFF.

This chain links TRBV5-6 with TRBJ1-2; unclear D gene. This CDR3 contains 12 residues. Per the germline V gene, CDR1 is SGHDT and CDR2 is YYEEEE. Trimming cost V 1 base and J 3 bases, with 4 bases left between them. The CDR3 DNA follows: TGTGCCAGCAGCTTGCGGGACTATGGCTACACCTTC. This encodes CASSLRDYGYTF.

The genes are TRBV12-2 and TRBJ2-1; the table's D call TRBD1 went unverified against the DNA. TRBV12-2 is recorded as a pseudogene. The CDR3 loop spans 14 amino acids. The CDR3 here is CASRFLGSYNEQFF. CDR3 sequence (DNA): TGTGCAAGTCGCTTTCTGGGCTCTTACAATGAGCAGTTCTTC.

The chain is built from TRBV6-5 and TRBJ2-3; TRBD2 matches 12 bases. The CDR3 extends over 16 amino acids. Per the germline V gene, CDR1 is MNHEY and CDR2 is SVGAGI. V lost 0 bases, J lost 3 bases, and 1 base stayed unmatched. The CDR3 is CASSYSLAGGTDTQYF. CDR3 DNA: TGTGCCAGCAGTTACTCACTAGCGGGGGGTACAGATACGCAGTATTTT.

The gene calls are TRBV3-1 (or the pseudogene TRBV3-2) and TRBJ1-1; tentative D call: TRBD1 (5 bases). V shed 0 bases and J shed 7 bases, with 15 bases lying between them. The V gene's germline CDR1 is LGHDT and CDR2 YNNKEL (reference sequence). The CDR3 is made up of 15 amino acids. CDR3 residues: CASSQDSTGVGEAFF. CDR3 nucleotide sequence: TGTGCCAGCAGCCAAGATAGTACGGGGGTGGGTGAAGCTTTCTTT.

This chain links TRBV5-1 with TRBJ1-1; D gene ambiguous. In germline, CDR1 is SGHRS, CDR2 YFSETQ. Trimming removed 4 bases from V and 2 bases from J, with 15 bases in between. The CDR3 runs to 15 residues. CDR3 sequence (DNA): TGCGCCAGCAGCCCTTTTCCCACTGTTAACACTGAAGCTTTCTTT. Translation: CASSPFPTVNTEAFF.